This passage covers 6 T cell receptor beta chains from one sample sequenced in a study of blood T cells in healthy people across ages. A second about 7 to 12 cycle PCR used barcoded and J-beta primers. In TCRdb, the 5' RACE reads were re-called with MiXCR into one record per CDR3 protein. The table shows about 930,000 distinct CDR3 sequences, with 25% to 30% occurring only once. This sample also belongs to another study, concerning T cells of mothers and their children.

Sequencing was performed on blood. Source of these receptors: a woman aged 40 to 49 in good health.

This clonotype was counted only a few times. The V gene is TRBV2, the J gene TRBJ2-1; 8 bases align to TRBD1. J was trimmed by 3 bases and V by 8 bases; bases with no gene match: 9. Germline lookup yields CDR1 SNHLY and CDR2 FYNNEI. The CDR3 is made up of 15 amino acids. Here the CDR3 DNA reads TGTGCCAGCCGCCTCGGACAGGGTCTCTACAATGAGCAGTTCTTC. Its translation is CASRLGQGLYNEQFF. Full variable domain (remainder filled in from reference TRBV2 and TRBJ2-1): EPEVTQTPSHQVTQMGQEVILRCVPISNHLYFYWYRQILGQKVEFLVSFYNNEISEKSEIFDDQFSVERPDGSNFTLKIRSTKLEDSAMYFCASRLGQGLYNEQFFGPGTRLTVL.

The V gene is TRBV9, the J gene TRBJ2-1, with D uncertain. Trimming removed 0 bases from V and 6 bases from J, with 7 bases in between. Per the germline V gene, CDR1 is SGDLS and CDR2 is YYNGEE. This CDR3 is built from 13 residues. The DNA of the CDR3 is TGTGCCAGCAGCGTAGCGGGTGCCAATGAGCAGTTCTTC. It yields the protein CASSVAGANEQFF.

In this sample, this clonotype turned up many times. The chain joins TRBV20-1 to TRBJ2-7; TRBD1 might be the D (6 bases). The germline V and J ends were trimmed by 3 bases and 2 bases, with 14 bases remaining between them. The CDR3 is made up of 14 amino acids. CDR1 DFQATT and CDR2 SNEGSKA come from the germline V gene (reference sequence). The CDR3 reads CSARRSGATYEQYF. CDR3 DNA: TGCAGTGCTAGGAGATCAGGGGCCACCTACGAGCAGTACTTC.

The rearrangement joins TRBV28 to TRBJ1-5; 7 bases fit TRBD1. The trim removed 8 bases at V and 2 bases at J, leaving 9 bases unmatched. CDR3 length equals 15 residues. Germline loops: CDR1 MDHEN, CDR2 SYDVKM. The CDR3 bases are TGTGCCAGCGAGGCCTCAGGGGGTGGCAATCAGCCCCAGCATTTT. Translated, it gives CASEASGGGNQPQHF.

This clonotype was seen only once. The chain carries TRBV3-1 and TRBJ1-4, with 7 bases identical to TRBD1. V shed 4 bases, J shed 12 bases, and the junction held 14 bases outside the gene matches. The CDR3 sequence is 15 residues long. Germline CDR1 is LGHDT and CDR2 is YNNKEL (reference sequence). The CDR3 sequence is CASSRAGTEAIELFF. The CDR3 DNA sequence: TGTGCCAGCAGCCGTGCCGGGACAGAGGCGATAGAACTGTTTTTT.

CDR3 DNA sequence: TGTGCCAGCAGTTACCCATTGATCACTGAAGCTTTCTTT. This gives the protein CASSYPLITEAFF. The chain joins TRBV6-6 to TRBJ1-1; D is unresolved. Looked up from germline, CDR1 is MNHNY and CDR2 is SVGAGI (reference sequence). This CDR3 region has 13 residues. Deletions cut 2 bases from V and 4 bases from J, with 8 bases between.